This TCR beta chain was documented in a study of cytomegalovirus exposure and HLA in healthy donors. The CDR3 has 18 amino acids. Trimming stripped 0 bases from V and 3 bases from J, with 22 bases between. Germline values: CDR1 SGDLS, CDR2 YYNGEE. Notes on this clone: Its antigen is as yet unknown.

Whole-study results and caveats: A link between a missense DCLRE1C variant and TCR beta V- and J-gene trimming emerged from a later analysis. The study found most TCR sequences rare, yet found some public TCRs in many donors. Accurate HLA-A and HLA-B prediction from TCR beta sequences was reported for most subjects. Some segments of the V type, notably TRBV6-2 and TRBV6-3, were excluded as indistinguishable.

The PCR was carried out with 60 Vbeta primers and 13 Jbeta primers. Some clones are missing from TCRdb's copy, which holds only in-frame ones; the method was immunoSEQ multiplex PCR. This sample carries 200,000 to 250,000 clones, around nine tenths of them seen once, and the ten largest clones take around 1%. This sequence joins TRBV9 and TRBJ2-7; possible D gene TRBD2, 5 bases. This TCR came from a woman aged 18-29 years in good health and CMV-seronegative. The sample comprised PBMCs. The CDR3 DNA follows: TGTGCCAGCAGCGTAGGCCCCACCGGAGGTCCTAGTTACTACGAGCAGTACTTC. Its translation is CASSVGPTGGPSYYEQYF.